Shown below are 29 T cell receptor beta chains from a single sample sequenced in a study of vaccination effects on CD4 cells after COVID-19. Their target antigens are unknown. Profiling relied on immunoSEQ multiplex PCR, and the TCRdb table lists in-frame clones only, not all of them. In the table there are more than 15,000 clones, 60% to 80% of which are singletons. The ViraFEST assay expanded antigen-specific CD4+ T cells with viral peptide pools before sequencing. CD4+ T cell isolation took place after 10 days of culture. The person was diagnosed with PCR-confirmed SARS-CoV-2 infection between March and December 2020. Sequences were derived from CD4+ T cells from PBMCs cultured with SARS-CoV-2 spike peptides, sampled before COVID-19 vaccination. These receptors originate from a human donor who had a prior SARS-CoV-2 infection.

The CDR3 sequence: CASRQGAEKTYNEQFF. In nucleotides, the CDR3 is TGCGCCAGCAGACAGGGCGCCGAAAAAACATACAATGAGCAGTTCTTC. The chain links TRBV5-1 to TRBJ2-1; tentative D call: TRBD1 (6 bases). Trimming removed 5 bases at V and 4 bases at J, with 19 bases between. Germline V gene lookup returns CDR1 SGHRS and CDR2 YFSETQ. The CDR3 is made up of 16 amino acids.

The chain joins TRBV5-1 to TRBJ1-1, with 8 bases identical to TRBD1. This CDR3 is 14 amino acids long. Losses at the gene ends were 4 bases for V and 4 bases for J; bases not matched to a gene: 6. Germline values: CDR1 SGHRS, CDR2 YFSETQ. CDR3 in amino acids: CASSQGTGGTEAFF. CDR3 nucleotide sequence: TGCGCCAGCAGCCAGGGCACAGGGGGCACTGAAGCTTTCTTT. The full variable domain, rest sourced from reference TRBV5-1 and TRBJ1-1, is KAGVTQTPRYLIKTRGQQVTLSCSPISGHRSVSWYQQTPGQGLQFLFEYFSETQRNKGNFPGRFSGRQFSNSRSEMNVSTLELGDSALYLCASSQGTGGTEAFFGQGTRLTVV.

This chain links TRBV4-2 with TRBJ1-1; 11 nucleotides align to TRBD1. In germline, CDR1 is LGHNA, CDR2 YNFKEQ. The CDR3 consists of 17 residues. The V and J ends lost 0 bases and 1 base, in that order; junction bases with no gene match: 4. The CDR3 sequence is CASSQDGTGGSNTEAFF. The CDR3 DNA follows: TGTGCCAGCAGCCAAGATGGGACAGGGGGTTCGAACACTGAAGCTTTCTTT.

J is TRBJ2-5 and V is TRBV5-1; D possibly corresponds to TRBD2 (6 bases). CDR3 length equals 13 residues. V dropped 7 bases and J dropped 1 base, with 11 bases sitting between them. The germline V gene has CDR1 SGHRS and CDR2 YFSETQ. In DNA, the CDR3 is TGCGCCAGCTGGGGGGACTCCCAAGAGACCCAGTACTTC. Translating gives CASWGDSQETQYF.

The chain has TRBV6-1 and TRBJ1-2; D remains unclear. V lost 1 base to trimming and J lost 2 bases, with 8 bases between them. This CDR3 region has 14 residues. Germline V gene data show CDR1 as MNHNS and CDR2 as SASEGT. The CDR3 DNA is TGTGCCAGCAGTGAAGTCGTCGGGAACTATGGCTACACCTTC. This encodes CASSEVVGNYGYTF.

The CDR3 spells CAIGVFNSPLHF. In DNA form, the CDR3 reads TGTGCCATTGGAGTCTTCAATTCACCCCTCCACTTT. The chain recombines TRBV12-3 or TRBV12-4 with TRBJ1-6; D is undetermined. Trimming stripped 10 bases from V and 7 bases from J, with 11 bases between. The CDR3 has 12 residues.

On this clone: At one of its ends the junction is not consistent with the germline gene, which may arise from a read error. V usage is TRBV7-7 and J usage is TRBJ1-1; D perhaps matches TRBD1 (6 bases). CDR3 size: 13 residues. Germline V gene data show CDR1 as SSHAT and CDR2 as FNYEAQ (reference sequence). The CDR3, as DNA: TGTGCTAGCAGCTTGGACAGGAACACTGAAGCTTTCTTT. Translating it yields CASSLDRNTEAFF.

There are a few counts of this clone. This chain joins TRBV4-1 and TRBJ1-2; 9 positions match TRBD1. Trimming at V came to 6 bases and at J to 7 bases, leaving 15 bases not matched to a gene. Germline V gene lookup returns CDR1 MGHRA and CDR2 YSYEKL. This CDR3 is 16 amino acids long. DNA for the CDR3: TGCGCCAGCAGACACGAGTCGTACAGGGGGCTAAGTGGCTACACCTTC. As protein: CASRHESYRGLSGYTF.

The V gene is TRBV2, the J gene TRBJ2-7; TRBD1 agrees at 8 bases. After removal of 9 bases from V and 2 bases from J, the junction contained 6 bases not matched to a gene. The CDR3 extends over 13 amino acids. Germline CDR1 is SNHLY and CDR2 is FYNNEI. The DNA of the CDR3 is TGTGCCAGTGGGGACAGGCTAGCCTACGAGCAGTACTTC. This encodes CASGDRLAYEQYF.

The CDR3 coding sequence is TGCGCCAGCAGCCACGGGTCAACTGATTCACCCCTCCACTTT. It is translated as CASSHGSTDSPLHF. The chain links TRBV5-1 to TRBJ1-6; unclear D gene. The germline CDR1 and CDR2 sequences are SGHRS and YFSETQ. Trimming cost V 4 bases and J 8 bases, with 13 bases left between them. The CDR3 extends over 14 amino acids.

The count of this clone is one. The chain combines TRBV6-6 with TRBJ2-3, with 7 bases that match TRBD1. Per the germline V gene, CDR1 is MNHNY and CDR2 is SVGAGI (reference sequence). This CDR3 comprises 14 residues. V lost 6 bases and J lost 9; bases outside the gene matches: 12. CDR3 DNA sequence: TGTGCCAGCAGACTTACTGGACAGGTCGGCACGCAGTATTTT. Translation: CASRLTGQVGTQYF.

The genes are TRBV24-1 and TRBJ2-3; possibly TRBD1 or TRBD2 for D (7 bases each). Germline V lookup: CDR1 KGHDR, CDR2 SFDVKD. CDR3 length equals 16 residues. The V and J ends lost 3 bases and 2 bases respectively, with 14 bases between them. Here the CDR3 reads CATSDPRGGTTDTQYF. The CDR3 DNA reads as TGTGCCACCAGTGATCCCAGGGGGGGGACCACAGATACGCAGTATTTT.

V and J are TRBV3-1 (or the pseudogene TRBV3-2) and TRBJ2-7, with D perhaps being TRBD1 or TRBD2 (5 bases each). Germline V CDR1 and CDR2: LGHDT, YNNKEL (reference sequence). CDR3 length: 14 residues. V gave up 4 bases and J gave up 3 bases, with 13 bases separating them. The CDR3 sequence: CASSLPGTVYEQYF. In nucleotides, the CDR3 is TGTGCCAGCAGCCTTCCCGGGACGGTCTACGAGCAGTACTTC.

The rearrangement uses TRBV18 and TRBJ2-6; D is possibly TRBD2 (7 bases). In germline, CDR1 is KGHSH, CDR2 LQKENI. V shed 0 bases and J shed 0 bases, with 12 bases lying between them. CDR3 length equals 18 residues. The CDR3 loop reads CASSPPGGLGSGANVLTF. In nucleotides, the CDR3 is TGTGCCAGCTCACCACCGGGGGGGCTAGGCTCTGGGGCCAACGTCCTGACTTTC.

This clone was detected a few times. The J gene is TRBJ2-3, the V gene TRBV6-6; 9 bases map to TRBD2. V dropped 5 bases and J dropped 2; count of bases not matched to a gene: 8. CDR1 is MNHNY and CDR2 is SVGAGI in the germline V gene (reference sequence). The CDR3 runs to 16 residues. CDR3 loop: CASSLRLAGITDTQYF. Here the CDR3 DNA reads TGTGCCAGCAGTCTCCGCCTAGCGGGGATCACAGATACGCAGTATTTT.

The chain combines TRBV5-1 with TRBJ2-3; the D is unclear. V was pared by 0 bases and J by 6 bases, with 5 bases between. Per germline, CDR1 SGHRS and CDR2 YFSETQ. The CDR3 covers 12 residues. This CDR3 is CASSLEGDTQYF. DNA of the CDR3: TGCGCCAGCAGCTTGGAAGGGGATACGCAGTATTTT.

The V and J genes are TRBV24-1 and TRBJ1-2; 7 bases align to TRBD1. The CDR3 is made up of 15 amino acids. CDR1 and CDR2 (germline): KGHDR, SFDVKD. The V and J ends lost 9 bases and 2 bases, in that order; junction bases with no gene match: 11. The CDR3, as DNA: TGTGCCACCTACGTCGAGACAGGGACAAACTATGGCTACACCTTC. Translated: CATYVETGTNYGYTF.

The chain employs TRBV5-1 and TRBJ2-1; D is unresolved. Per the germline V gene, CDR1 is SGHRS and CDR2 is YFSETQ. This CDR3 contains 13 residues. Trimming took off 4 bases at V and 10 bases at J, with 15 bases between the two ends. The CDR3 nucleotides are TGCGCCAGCAGCCCCCTAGGTCTTTCGGAGCAGTTCTTC. This translates into CASSPLGLSEQFF.

The J gene is TRBJ2-7, the V gene TRBV3-1 (or the pseudogene TRBV3-2); D might be TRBD2 (5 bases). This CDR3 contains 14 residues. V lost 0 bases and J 6 bases, leaving 12 bases between the germline ends. Germline-derived CDR1 and CDR2 are LGHDT and YNNKEL (reference sequence). Here the CDR3 DNA reads TGTGCCAGCAGCCAAGATCTCGCAGGAGGCGAGCAGTACTTC. This sequence encodes CASSQDLAGGEQYF.

The chain uses TRBV5-4 and TRBJ1-6; maybe TRBD1 (5 bases). Looked up from germline, CDR1 is SGHNT and CDR2 is YYREEE (reference sequence). V was clipped by 0 bases and J by 10 bases, with 17 bases between them. The CDR3 length is 16 residues. The CDR3 region is CASSLDSQGPASPLHF. The CDR3 nucleotides read TGTGCCAGCAGCTTGGATTCGCAGGGCCCAGCCTCACCCCTCCACTTT.

The V gene is TRBV9, the J gene TRBJ1-1; no clear D gene. The CDR3 runs to 15 residues. V was shortened by 0 bases and J by 5 bases, with 14 bases between the two germline ends. The V gene's germline CDR1 is SGDLS and CDR2 YYNGEE. CDR3 sequence (DNA): TGTGCCAGCAGCGTAGACACATCCCGGGAGACTGAAGCTTTCTTT. Residues: CASSVDTSRETEAFF.

This clone is labeled as medium-sized. The chain joins TRBV24-1 to TRBJ1-1; no reliable D call. CDR3 length: 11 amino acids. The V and J ends lost 8 bases and 7 bases respectively, with 10 bases between them. Germline V gene sequence: CDR1 KGHDR, CDR2 SFDVKD. The CDR3 reads CATTRGSEAFF. DNA of the CDR3: TGTGCCACCACTAGAGGAAGTGAAGCTTTCTTT.

The chain joins TRBV18 to TRBJ2-3; 10 positions match TRBD1. Looked up from germline, CDR1 is KGHSH and CDR2 is LQKENI. This CDR3 is built from 14 residues. The ends lost 6 bases at V and 6 bases at J; junction bases unmatched: 6. The CDR3 region is CASSRQGALDTQYF. CDR3 bases: TGTGCCAGCTCCCGACAGGGGGCGCTGGATACGCAGTATTTT.

The genes are TRBV9 and TRBJ1-4, with 12 bases lining up with TRBD1. The V gene's germline CDR1 is SGDLS and CDR2 YYNGEE. This CDR3 has 18 amino acids. J gave up 6 bases and V 4 bases, and 13 bases lay outside the gene matches. For the CDR3, the DNA is TGTGCCAGCAGCTTCGGTCCCGGGACAGGGGGCGAGGATGAAAAACTGTTTTTT. It codes for CASSFGPGTGGEDEKLFF.

This chain joins TRBV5-4 and TRBJ2-5, with 9 bases fitting TRBD1. The CDR3 sequence is 18 residues long. V was pared by 0 bases and J by 5 bases, with 14 bases of the junction left unmatched. Germline loops: CDR1 SGHNT, CDR2 YYREEE (reference sequence). The CDR3 DNA reads TGTGCCAGCAGCTTGGTAGGGACAGGGCGATTTGTAAGGGAGACCCAGTACTTC. This encodes CASSLVGTGRFVRETQYF.

The chain carries TRBV24-1 and TRBJ2-7; TRBD1 matches at 9 bases. The length of the CDR3 is 16 residues. CDR1 is KGHDR, CDR2 SFDVKD, per germline. V shed 6 bases and J 5 bases; nucleotides not matched to a gene: 13. The CDR3 region is CATSNPGLDRGDEQYF. DNA for the CDR3: TGTGCCACCAGTAACCCAGGGTTGGACAGGGGTGACGAGCAGTACTTC.

The chain joins TRBV27 to TRBJ1-6; 9 positions match TRBD1. Germline assignment: CDR1 MNHEY and CDR2 SMNVEV (reference sequence). The CDR3 totals 21 residues. Trimming took 3 bases from V and 0 from J; bases not matched to a gene: 15. The CDR3 loop reads CASSFLGGTGPSSSYNSPLHF. Here the CDR3 DNA reads TGTGCCAGCAGTTTTTTGGGCGGGACAGGGCCATCGAGCTCCTATAATTCACCCCTCCACTTT.

DNA for the CDR3: TGTGCCAGCAGCTTGTGGCAGGGGGCTCTTGAGACCCAGTACTTC. It yields the protein CASSLWQGALETQYF. The chain carries TRBV5-6 and TRBJ2-5; 8 nucleotides match TRBD1. This CDR3 comprises 15 residues. V lost 1 base, J lost 5 bases, and 7 bases stayed unmatched. From germline, CDR1 is SGHDT and CDR2 YYEEEE.

The chain couples TRBV19 to TRBJ1-2; D call uncertain. The CDR3 loop spans 14 amino acids. Trimming removed 0 bases from V and 5 bases from J, with 10 bases in between. Germline CDR1 and CDR2: LNHDA and SQIVND (reference sequence). The CDR3 nucleotides read TGTGCCAGTAGTATAGATCTCGGTGGGTATGGCTACACCTTC. As protein: CASSIDLGGYGYTF.